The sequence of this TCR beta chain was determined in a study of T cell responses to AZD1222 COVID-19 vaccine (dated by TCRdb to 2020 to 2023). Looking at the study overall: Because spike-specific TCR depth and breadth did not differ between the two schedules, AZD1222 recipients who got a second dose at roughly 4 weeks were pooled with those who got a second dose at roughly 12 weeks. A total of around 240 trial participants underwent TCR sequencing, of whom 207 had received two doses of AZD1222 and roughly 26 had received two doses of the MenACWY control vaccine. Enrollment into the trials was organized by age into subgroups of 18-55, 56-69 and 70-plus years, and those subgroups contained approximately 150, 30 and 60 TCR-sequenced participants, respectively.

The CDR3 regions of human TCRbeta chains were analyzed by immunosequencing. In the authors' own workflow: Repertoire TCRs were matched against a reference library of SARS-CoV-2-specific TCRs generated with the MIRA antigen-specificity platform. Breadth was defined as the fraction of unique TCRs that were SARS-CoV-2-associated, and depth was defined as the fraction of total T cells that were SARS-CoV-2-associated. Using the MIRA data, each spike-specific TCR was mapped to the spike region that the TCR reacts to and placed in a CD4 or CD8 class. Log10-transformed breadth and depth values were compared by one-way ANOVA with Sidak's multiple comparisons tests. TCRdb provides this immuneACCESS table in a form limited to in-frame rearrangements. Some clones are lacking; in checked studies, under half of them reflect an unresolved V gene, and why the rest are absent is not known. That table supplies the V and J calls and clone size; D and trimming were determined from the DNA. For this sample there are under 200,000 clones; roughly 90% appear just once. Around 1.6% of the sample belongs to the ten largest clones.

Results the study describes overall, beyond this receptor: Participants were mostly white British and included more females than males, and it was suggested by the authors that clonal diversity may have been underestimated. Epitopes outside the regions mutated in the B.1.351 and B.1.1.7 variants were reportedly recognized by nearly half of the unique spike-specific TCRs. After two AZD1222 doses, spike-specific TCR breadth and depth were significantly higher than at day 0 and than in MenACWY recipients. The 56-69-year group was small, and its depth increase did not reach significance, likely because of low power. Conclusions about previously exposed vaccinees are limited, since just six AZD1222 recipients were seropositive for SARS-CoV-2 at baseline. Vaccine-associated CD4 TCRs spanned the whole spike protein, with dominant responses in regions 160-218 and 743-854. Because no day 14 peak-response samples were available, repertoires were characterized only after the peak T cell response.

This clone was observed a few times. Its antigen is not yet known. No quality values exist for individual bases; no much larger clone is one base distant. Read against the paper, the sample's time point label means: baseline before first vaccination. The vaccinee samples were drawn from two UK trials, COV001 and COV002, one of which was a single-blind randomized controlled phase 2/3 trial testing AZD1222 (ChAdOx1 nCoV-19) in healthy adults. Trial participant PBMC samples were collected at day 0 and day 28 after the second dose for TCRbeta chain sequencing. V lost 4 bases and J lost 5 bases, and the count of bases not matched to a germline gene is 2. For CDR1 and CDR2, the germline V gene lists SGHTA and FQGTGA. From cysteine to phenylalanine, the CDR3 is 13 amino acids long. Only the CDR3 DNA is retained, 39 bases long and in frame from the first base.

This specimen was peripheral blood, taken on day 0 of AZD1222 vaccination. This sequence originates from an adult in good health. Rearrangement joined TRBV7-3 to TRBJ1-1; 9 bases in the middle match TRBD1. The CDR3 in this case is CASSWTGETEAFF. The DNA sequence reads TGTGCCAGCAGCTGGACAGGGGAAACTGAAGCTTTCTTT.